A few counts support the clone carrying this TCR beta chain. The antigen is undetermined. The V gene's germline CDR1 is MNHEY and CDR2 SVGAGI. The germline V and J ends were trimmed by 2 bases and 5 bases, with 10 bases remaining between them. The CDR3 sequence is 14 residues long. The sample is drawn from a study of human T cells and chemical hapten exposure. Study context: Alopecia areata, totalis or universalis affected patients, mainly female. TCR yield per sample varied, mainly due to pooled library volumes.

From the RACE reads, TCRdb called clonotypes with MiXCR, one entry per CDR3 protein. There are around 99,000 distinct CDR3 sequences in the sample; around 11% occur only once, and approximately 2% lies in the top ten. Time point: patch test 1, 2 weeks after DPC sensitization. Treatment indicated: therapeutic diphenylcyclopropenone sensitization with weekly scalp DPC. Study conclusions and caveats: PT1 expanded TCR counts and patch test score correlated positively.

The V call is TRBV6-5, the J call TRBJ1-5; the D is unclear. The receptor's source is a woman between 35 and 50 years old with alopecia areata. Some clones in this sample may be carry-over from other donors' samples. Sequencing used whole blood, obtained in connection with sensitization to the hapten diphenylcyclopropenone (DPC). The CDR3 loop is CASSYVKGDQPQHF. In DNA, the CDR3 is TGTGCCAGCAGTTACGTAAAAGGCGATCAGCCCCAGCATTTT.